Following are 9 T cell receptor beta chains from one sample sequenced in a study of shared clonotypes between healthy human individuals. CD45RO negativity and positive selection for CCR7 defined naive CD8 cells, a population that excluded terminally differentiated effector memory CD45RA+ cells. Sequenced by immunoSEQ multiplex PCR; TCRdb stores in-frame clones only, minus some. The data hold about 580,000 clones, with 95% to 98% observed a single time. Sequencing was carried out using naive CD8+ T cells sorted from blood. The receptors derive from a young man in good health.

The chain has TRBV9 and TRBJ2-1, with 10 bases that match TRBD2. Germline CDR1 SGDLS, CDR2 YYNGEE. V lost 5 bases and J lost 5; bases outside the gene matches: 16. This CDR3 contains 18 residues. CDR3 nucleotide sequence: TGTGCCAGCAGTCGTCTCTTTACCGGACTAGCGGAAGACAATGAGCAGTTCTTC. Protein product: CASSRLFTGLAEDNEQFF.

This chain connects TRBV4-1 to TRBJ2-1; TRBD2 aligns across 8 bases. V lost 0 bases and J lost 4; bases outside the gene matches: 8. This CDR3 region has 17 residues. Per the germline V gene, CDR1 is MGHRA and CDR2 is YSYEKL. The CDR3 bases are TGCGCCAGCAGCCAAGAAGCCATAGCGGGGCCTTACAATGAGCAGTTCTTC. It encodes CASSQEAIAGPYNEQFF.

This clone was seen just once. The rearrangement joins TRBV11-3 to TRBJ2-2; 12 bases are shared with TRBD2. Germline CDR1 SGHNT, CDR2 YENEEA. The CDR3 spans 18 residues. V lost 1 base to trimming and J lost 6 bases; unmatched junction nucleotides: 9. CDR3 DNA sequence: TGTGCCAGCAGCTTAGGGTTGACTAGCGGGAGAGCAGCCGGGGAGCTGTTTTTT. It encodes CASSLGLTSGRAAGELFF.

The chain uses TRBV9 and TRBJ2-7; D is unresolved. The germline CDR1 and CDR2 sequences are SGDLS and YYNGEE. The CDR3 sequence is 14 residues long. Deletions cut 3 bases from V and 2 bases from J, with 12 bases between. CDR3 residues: CASSGSGRTYEQYF. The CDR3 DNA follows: TGTGCCAGCAGCGGATCTGGACGGACCTACGAGCAGTACTTC.

The DNA for the CDR3 is TGTGCCAGCTCAATCCAGCCGTCTGGCGAGCAGTACTTC. Residues: CASSIQPSGEQYF. The rearrangement links TRBV18 to TRBJ2-7; D gene ambiguous. Germline V gene data show CDR1 as KGHSH and CDR2 as LQKENI. Between the trimmed V and J ends, which lost 5 bases and 6 bases, there was a span of 14 bases. The CDR3 consists of 13 residues.

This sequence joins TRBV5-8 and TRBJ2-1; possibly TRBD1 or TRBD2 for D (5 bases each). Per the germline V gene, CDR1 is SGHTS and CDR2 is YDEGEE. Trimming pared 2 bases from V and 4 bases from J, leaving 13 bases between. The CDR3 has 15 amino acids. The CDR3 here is CASSLEGPRYNEQFF. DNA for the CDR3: TGTGCCAGCAGCTTAGAGGGACCGAGATACAATGAGCAGTTCTTC.

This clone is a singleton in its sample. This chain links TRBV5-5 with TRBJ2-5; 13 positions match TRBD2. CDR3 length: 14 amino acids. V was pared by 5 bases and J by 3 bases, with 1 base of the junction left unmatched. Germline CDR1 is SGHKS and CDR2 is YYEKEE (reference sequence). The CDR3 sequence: CASRGTSGKETQYF. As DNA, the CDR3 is TGTGCCAGCAGAGGGACTAGCGGGAAAGAGACCCAGTACTTC.

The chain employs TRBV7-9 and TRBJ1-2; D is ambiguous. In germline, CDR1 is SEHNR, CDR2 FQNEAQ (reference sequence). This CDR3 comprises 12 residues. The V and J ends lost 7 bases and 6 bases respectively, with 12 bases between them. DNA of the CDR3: TGTGCCAGCAAATCACCGGGGAATGGCTACACCTTC. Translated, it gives CASKSPGNGYTF.

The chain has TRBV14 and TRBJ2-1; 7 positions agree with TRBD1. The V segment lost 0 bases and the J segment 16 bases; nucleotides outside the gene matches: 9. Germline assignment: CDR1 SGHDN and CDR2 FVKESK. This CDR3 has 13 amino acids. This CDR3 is CASSQDLWDRPFF. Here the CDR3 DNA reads TGTGCCAGCAGCCAAGATTTGTGGGACAGACCATTCTTC.